These 30 T cell receptor beta chains share one sample of origin, sequenced in a study of T-cell reconstitution after alpha-beta-depleted transplantation in children. A TCRbeta library incorporating unique molecular identifiers was prepared. TCRdb ran MiXCR on the PCR reads and lists one entry per CDR3 protein. Among a few hundred thousand distinct CDR3 sequences, 10% to 15% were seen once, and the ten largest hold roughly 2.3%. Here the sequenced sample was PBMCs, mostly from graft donor cells, taken 360 days after TCRalphabeta/CD19-depleted stem cell transplant. The source is a male patient under 18 who had a stem cell transplant for acute myeloid leukemia, so the T cells may come from the graft donor.

In regard to this clonotype: The junction differs from germline at one of its ends, possibly a read error. This chain connects TRBV18 to TRBJ2-5, with D hard to call. Germline V lookup: CDR1 KGHSH, CDR2 LQKENI. The CDR3 extends over 14 amino acids. The DNA for the CDR3 is TGTGCCAGCTCACCATACAAACCCCAACAGACCCAGTACTTC. This codes for CASSPYKPQQTQYF.

A few counts support this clonotype. The chain couples TRBV28 to TRBJ1-1; D remains ambiguous. Germline values: CDR1 MDHEN, CDR2 SYDVKM. The CDR3 is 11 amino acids. V lost 9 bases, J lost 1 base, and 6 bases lay in between. CDR3 in amino acids: CASLGNTEAFF. The CDR3 nucleotides read TGTGCCAGTTTAGGGAACACTGAAGCTTTCTTT.

This clonotype was detected only a few times. This chain connects TRBV7-2 to TRBJ1-5, with unresolved D. The CDR3 runs 15 residues. Trimming removed 1 base from V and 0 bases from J, with 7 bases in between. Per the germline V gene, CDR1 is SGHTA and CDR2 is FQGNSA. The CDR3 bases are TGTGCCAGCAGCTTAGATGGTTTTAGCAATCAGCCCCAGCATTTT. Its translation: CASSLDGFSNQPQHF.

This clonotype has a handful of counts. CDR3: CASRRQDEQYF. CDR3 bases: TGTGCCAGCCGTAGACAGGACGAGCAGTACTTC. The V gene is TRBV6-5, the J gene TRBJ2-7; TRBD1 is a possible D gene (6 bases). The CDR3 is made up of 11 amino acids. V gave up 8 bases and J gave up 5 bases, with 10 bases separating them. Germline CDR1 reads MNHEY; CDR2 reads SVGAGI.

Ten or more counts support this clonotype. This chain connects TRBV20-1 to TRBJ2-5; the match to TRBD1 covers 7 bases. This CDR3 is built from 14 residues. The junction had 8 bases not matched to a gene; V was cut back by 5 bases and J by 2 bases. Per germline, CDR1 DFQATT and CDR2 SNEGSKA (reference sequence). CDR3 in DNA: TGCAGTGCTTGGGGGACAGTCGCTCAAGAGACCCAGTACTTC. It yields the protein CSAWGTVAQETQYF.

This clonotype was seen only a few times. This chain joins TRBV5-1 and TRBJ2-2; no clear D gene. The length of the CDR3 is 16 residues. Between the trimmed V and J ends, which lost 0 bases and 3 bases, there was a span of 12 bases. Per germline, CDR1 SGHRS and CDR2 YFSETQ. The CDR3: CASSLVSSSYTGELFF. In nucleotides, the CDR3 is TGCGCCAGCAGCTTGGTATCAAGCAGTTACACCGGGGAGCTGTTTTTT.

At least ten counts were recorded for this clonotype. The V call is TRBV3-1, the J call TRBJ1-3; D gene ambiguous. Germline CDR1 and CDR2: LGHDT and YNNKEL (reference sequence). CDR3 length equals 14 residues. Between the trimmed V and J ends, which lost 4 bases and 3 bases, there was a span of 10 bases. CDR3 protein: CASSLQLGGNTIYF. CDR3 bases: TGTGCCAGCAGCCTTCAACTGGGTGGAAACACCATATATTTT.

The J gene is TRBJ2-7, the V gene TRBV19, with 15 nucleotides matching TRBD2. The CDR3 extends over 17 amino acids. CDR1 is LNHDA, CDR2 SQIVND, per germline (reference sequence). Trimming took 5 bases from V and 3 from J; bases not matched to a gene: 8. Here the CDR3 reads CASSVGLAGGSLYEQYF. CDR3 coding DNA: TGTGCCAGTAGTGTGGGACTAGCGGGAGGAAGCCTCTACGAGCAGTACTTC.

The J gene is TRBJ2-7, the V gene TRBV11-2, with 7 bases that match TRBD1. Trimming at V came to 4 bases and at J to 3 bases, leaving 6 bases not matched to a gene. The CDR3 loop spans 14 amino acids. Germline values: CDR1 SGHAT, CDR2 FQNNGV. The CDR3 DNA is TGTGCCAGCAGCTCCCCCAGGGGGAACTACGAGCAGTACTTC. Protein sequence: CASSSPRGNYEQYF. Combining the CDR3 with reference TRBV11-2 and TRBJ2-7 gives the whole variable domain EAGVAQSPRYKIIEKRQSVAFWCNPISGHATLYWYQQILGQGPKLLIQFQNNGVVDDSQLPKDRFSAERLKGVDSTLKIQPAKLEDSAVYLCASSSPRGNYEQYFGPGTRLTVT.

In its sample, this clonotype was seen many times. The junction departs from germline at one end; a sequencing error may be responsible. The V and J genes are TRBV4-2 and TRBJ2-7; D unresolved. Germline lookup yields CDR1 LGHNA and CDR2 YNFKEQ. The CDR3 runs 14 residues. DNA of the CDR3: TGTGCCAGCAGCCAAGATGCTAGTTCCTCCGAGCAGTACTTC. This sequence encodes CASSQDASSSEQYF.

The table lists this clonotype with many counts. This chain links TRBV5-1 with TRBJ1-1, with 7 bases matching TRBD1. V lost 3 bases and J lost 1; bases outside the gene matches: 12. The CDR3 has 17 amino acids. Germline values: CDR1 SGHRS, CDR2 YFSETQ. The CDR3 DNA reads as TGCGCCAGCAGCTGGGACAGCCTATCTACTTGGAACACTGAAGCTTTCTTT. Protein product: CASSWDSLSTWNTEAFF.

In this sample, this clonotype turned up a few times. The chain uses TRBV29-1 and TRBJ2-1; 8 positions match TRBD2. CDR1 and CDR2 (germline): SQVTM, ANQGSEA. This CDR3 region has 12 residues. The junction had 6 bases not matched to a gene; V was cut back by 5 bases and J by 9 bases. The chain's CDR3 is CSVTITSGEQFF. As DNA, the CDR3 is TGCAGCGTTACCATAACTAGCGGTGAGCAGTTCTTC.

This chain connects TRBV28 to TRBJ1-5, with 9 bases aligning to TRBD1. Germline V CDR1 and CDR2: MDHEN, SYDVKM. The CDR3 has 16 residues. J lost 1 base, V lost 3 bases, and 4 bases had no gene match. The CDR3 DNA reads TGTGCCAGCAGTTTGGTTACAGGGGGCAGCAATCAGCCCCAGCATTTT. This encodes CASSLVTGGSNQPQHF.

This clonotype turned up a few times. The genes are TRBV7-9 and TRBJ2-3; the D is unclear. V gave up 2 bases and J gave up 6 bases, with 9 bases separating them. Germline CDR1 and CDR2: SEHNR and FQNEAQ (reference sequence). The CDR3 has 13 residues. CDR3 in amino acids: CASSLPRWDTQYF. The CDR3 DNA follows: TGTGCCAGCAGCTTACCCCGGTGGGATACGCAGTATTTT.

This clonotype was detected ten times or more. This rearrangement joins TRBV9 to TRBJ2-3; D is perhaps TRBD2 (6 bases). This CDR3 contains 17 residues. From germline, CDR1 is SGDLS and CDR2 YYNGEE. V lost 4 bases to trimming and J lost 5 bases, with 23 bases between them. DNA for the CDR3: TGTGCCAGCAGCTTGAACCCCGGCGGGACGGTGGGAGATACGCAGTATTTT. Its translation is CASSLNPGGTVGDTQYF.

In this sample, this clonotype turned up a few times. The chain carries TRBV20-1 and TRBJ1-4; TRBD1 matches 7 bases. Germline loops: CDR1 DFQATT, CDR2 SNEGSKA (reference sequence). The junction had 7 bases not matched to a gene; V was cut back by 2 bases and J by 10 bases. There are 13 residues in the CDR3. The CDR3 DNA sequence: TGCAGTGCTAGACCCGACAGGGACGGAAAACTGTTTTTT. Residues: CSARPDRDGKLFF.

This clonotype was seen just once. The CDR3 DNA reads as TGCGCCAGCAGCCGGGACTTCACCGGGGAGCTGTTTTTT. This encodes CASSRDFTGELFF. V and J are TRBV4-3 and TRBJ2-2; possibly TRBD2 for D (6 bases). The CDR3 extends over 13 amino acids. The germline V and J ends were trimmed by 4 bases and 4 bases, with 7 bases remaining between them. CDR1 and CDR2 (germline): LGHNA, YSLEER.

This clonotype was picked up a small number of times. V is TRBV27 and J is TRBJ2-5; D not resolved. The V end was cut by 4 bases, the J end by 5 bases, with 11 bases between. CDR1 MNHEY and CDR2 SMNVEV come from the germline V gene (reference sequence). CDR3 length: 13 amino acids. CDR3 coding DNA: TGTGCCAGCAGTTGGGTCCCGGCGGAGACCCAGTACTTC. Amino acids: CASSWVPAETQYF.

This clonotype has a handful of counts. The chain carries TRBV6-1 and TRBJ2-1; 8 bases line up with TRBD1. Looked up from germline, CDR1 is MNHNS and CDR2 is SASEGT. The length of the CDR3 is 15 residues. V lost 2 bases, J lost 6 bases, and 6 bases stayed unmatched. The CDR3 nucleotides are TGTGCCAGCAGTGAATGGACAGGGAAGGTCAATGAGCAGTTCTTC. As protein: CASSEWTGKVNEQFF.

The chain joins TRBV9 to TRBJ2-1, with TRBD2 identical over 8 bases. The germline CDR1 and CDR2 sequences are SGDLS and YYNGEE. The length of the CDR3 is 14 residues. The junction had 5 bases not matched to a gene; V was cut back by 0 bases and J by 9 bases. The CDR3 is CASSVVSGIREQFF. The CDR3, as DNA: TGTGCCAGCAGCGTAGTTAGCGGGATTCGTGAGCAGTTCTTC.

This clonotype was found a few times. The chain combines TRBV12-3 or TRBV12-4 with TRBJ2-4, with 7 bases that match TRBD2. This CDR3 comprises 15 residues. With 5 bases clipped from V and 9 bases from J, the junction kept 13 bases outside the gene matches. DNA of the CDR3: TGTGCCAGCAGTGATACTAGCGACAGCGCCACCATTCAGTACTTC. Amino acids: CASSDTSDSATIQYF.

The rearrangement joins TRBV10-3 to TRBJ2-5; D is ambiguous. V shed 8 bases and J shed 12 bases, with 25 bases lying between them. There are 14 residues in the CDR3. CDR1 is ENHRY, CDR2 SYGVKD, per germline. Here the CDR3 reads CAISDFDKRRRKYF. The CDR3 DNA reads as TGTGCCATCTCCGATTTTGACAAGAGGCGCCGAAAGTACTTC.

This clonotype appeared a few times. The V gene is TRBV29-1, the J gene TRBJ1-4, with 10 positions matching TRBD1. The CDR3 has 16 residues. In germline, CDR1 is SQVTM, CDR2 ANQGSEA. Germline trimming cut 6 bases from V and 3 bases from J; bases unmatched to any gene: 10. Here the CDR3 reads CSVKGTGAGANEKLFF. CDR3 nucleotides: TGCAGCGTCAAAGGGACAGGGGCGGGGGCTAATGAAAAACTGTTTTTT.

This clonotype came up a few times. The rearrangement links TRBV2 to TRBJ2-7; TRBD1 matches 7 bases. From germline, CDR1 is SNHLY and CDR2 FYNNEI. Trimming at V came to 3 bases and at J to 1 base, leaving 3 bases not matched to a gene. The CDR3 totals 14 residues. The CDR3 DNA reads TGTGCCAGCAGTGACAGGGGGTTATCCTACGAGCAGTACTTC. Its translation: CASSDRGLSYEQYF.

This clonotype showed up just a few times. The chain links TRBV3-1 to TRBJ2-2, with 7 positions matching TRBD1. The CDR3 sequence is 16 residues long. Germline V gene lookup returns CDR1 LGHDT and CDR2 YNNKEL (reference sequence). The trim removed 4 bases at V and 2 bases at J, leaving 7 bases unmatched. This chain's CDR3 is CASSRPGQSNTGELFF. The DNA of the CDR3 is TGTGCCAGCAGCCGACCGGGACAGAGTAACACCGGGGAGCTGTTTTTT.

The V and J genes are TRBV28 and TRBJ1-1; D is undetermined. Trimming left V 5 bases short and J 0 bases short, with 13 bases between. CDR3 size: 15 residues. CDR1 is MDHEN, CDR2 SYDVKM, per germline. CDR3 nucleotide sequence: TGTGCCAGCAGTCCAACCGACGGGATGAACACTGAAGCTTTCTTT. Amino acids: CASSPTDGMNTEAFF.

The rearrangement joins TRBV7-9 to TRBJ2-1; 10 nucleotides agree with TRBD2. Germline lookup yields CDR1 SEHNR and CDR2 FQNEAQ (reference sequence). This CDR3 is 15 amino acids long. The J segment lost 6 bases and the V segment lost 3 bases, leaving 5 bases of the junction unmatched. CDR3 region: CASSFLAGVLNEQFF. The CDR3 DNA reads as TGTGCCAGCAGCTTCCTAGCGGGAGTTCTCAATGAGCAGTTCTTC.

This chain joins TRBV7-2 and TRBJ2-2, with 9 bases identical to TRBD2. This CDR3 comprises 15 residues. V lost 8 bases and J lost 4; bases outside the gene matches: 8. Germline loops: CDR1 SGHTA, CDR2 FQGNSA. CDR3 residues: CASSIAGVSTGELFF. The CDR3 nucleotides are TGTGCCAGCTCAATAGCGGGAGTATCCACCGGGGAGCTGTTTTTT.

The CDR3 sequence: CSVEGWGMREQYF. In DNA, the CDR3 is TGCAGCGTTGAAGGTTGGGGAATGAGGGAGCAGTACTTC. The V gene is TRBV29-1, the J gene TRBJ2-7; D is uncertain. Germline V gives CDR1 SQVTM, CDR2 ANQGSEA. This CDR3 has 13 amino acids. V was shortened by 1 base and J by 7 bases, with 14 bases between the two germline ends.

The chain links TRBV10-3 to TRBJ2-7; 9 nucleotides match TRBD1. The CDR3 runs 14 residues. In germline, CDR1 is ENHRY, CDR2 SYGVKD. Trimming cost V 9 bases and J 2 bases; bases outside gene matches: 8. The CDR3 DNA reads as TGTGCCATGGGACAGGGAGGGGAGACCTACGAGCAGTACTTC. This gives the protein CAMGQGGETYEQYF.